The 29 T cell receptor beta chains reported below all come from one sample, sequenced in a study of cytomegalovirus exposure and HLA in healthy donors. PCR primers comprised 60 Vbeta and 13 Jbeta primers. TCRdb keeps only in-frame clones here, not all; method: immunoSEQ multiplex PCR. The sample holds about 180,000 clones, about three quarters seen once. Sequencing was performed on PBMCs. Every receptor here comes from a woman aged 60 to 75 in good health and CMV-seropositive.

J is TRBJ1-2 and V is TRBV28; 8 nucleotides agree with TRBD1. The CDR3 runs to 13 residues. The V gene end was trimmed by 2 bases and the J gene end by 6 bases; junction bases not matched to a gene: 2. The germline gives CDR1 MDHEN, CDR2 SYDVKM. The CDR3 loop is CASSLGTGDGYTF. The DNA of the CDR3 is TGTGCCAGCAGTTTAGGGACAGGTGATGGCTACACCTTC.

The genes are TRBV7-3 and TRBJ2-5, with D possibly being TRBD2 (6 bases). The ends were cut back, 2 bases at V and 3 bases at J, with 13 bases in the middle. This CDR3 comprises 15 residues. Germline V gene sequence: CDR1 SGHTA, CDR2 FQGTGA. For the CDR3, the DNA is TGTGCCAGCAGCTTATTTCCCGGCGGGGAAGAGACCCAGTACTTC. It yields the protein CASSLFPGGEETQYF.

This chain links TRBV19 with TRBJ1-4; no clear D. In germline, CDR1 is LNHDA, CDR2 SQIVND (reference sequence). Trimming cost V 6 bases and J 0 bases, with 20 bases left between them. The CDR3 extends over 18 amino acids. The CDR3, as DNA: TGTGCCAGTAGGGCCCCTCGGGTGGATATTGCAACTAATGAAAAACTGTTTTTT. Translated, it gives CASRAPRVDIATNEKLFF. Full variable domain (missing parts from reference TRBV19 and TRBJ1-4): DGGITQSPKYLFRKEGQNVTLSCEQNLNHDAMYWYRQDPGQGLRLIYYSQIVNDFQKGDIAEGYSVSREKKESFPLTVTSAQKNPTAFYLCASRAPRVDIATNEKLFFGSGTQLSVL.

This chain's CDR3 is CASSLFTYPGDTQYF. CDR3 DNA sequence: TGTGCCAGCAGTTTATTCACTTACCCGGGAGATACGCAGTATTTT. This chain links TRBV27 with TRBJ2-3, with D unclear. Germline CDR1 is MNHEY and CDR2 is SMNVEV (reference sequence). V was clipped by 1 base and J by 5 bases, with 13 bases between them. This CDR3 has 15 residues.

This clone showed up just a few times. V and J are TRBV19 and TRBJ2-7; 10 nucleotides line up with TRBD1. The CDR3 is made up of 14 amino acids. CDR1 and CDR2 (germline): LNHDA, SQIVND (reference sequence). The V gene end was trimmed by 5 bases and the J gene end by 6 bases; junction bases not matched to a gene: 7. The DNA for the CDR3 is TGTGCCAGTAGTTCCGGGACAGGGGTTGGCGAGCAGTACTTC. Protein product: CASSSGTGVGEQYF.

The genes are TRBV5-6 and TRBJ1-3; D call uncertain. V lost 2 bases to trimming and J lost 7 bases, with 13 bases between them. Germline V gene lookup returns CDR1 SGHDT and CDR2 YYEEEE. This CDR3 has 14 amino acids. This CDR3 is CASSLGALQNTIYF. CDR3 bases: TGTGCCAGCAGCTTAGGAGCTCTCCAGAACACCATATATTTT. The full variable domain, with the rest looked up from reference TRBV5-6 and TRBJ1-3, is DAGVTQSPTHLIKTRGQQVTLRCSPKSGHDTVSWYQQALGQGPQFIFQYYEEEERQRGNFPDRFSGHQFPNYSSELNVNALLLGDSALYLCASSLGALQNTIYFGEGSWLTVV.

This clone was seen just once. The V gene is TRBV27, the J gene TRBJ2-1; TRBD2 agrees at 7 bases. The length of the CDR3 is 16 residues. V lost 4 bases and J lost 5; bases outside the gene matches: 11. The germline CDR1 and CDR2 sequences are MNHEY and SMNVEV (reference sequence). Here the CDR3 DNA reads TGTGCCAGCAGTTCCATTACCAGCGGGGTCCACAATGAGCAGTTCTTC. Protein sequence: CASSSITSGVHNEQFF.

This clone was counted only a few times. This chain uses TRBV19 with TRBJ2-3; unclear D gene. The germline V gene has CDR1 LNHDA and CDR2 SQIVND (reference sequence). The CDR3 is made up of 15 amino acids. Trimming cost V 3 bases and J 1 base, with 11 bases left between them. The CDR3: CASSIGTVRTDTQYF. For the CDR3, the DNA is TGTGCCAGTAGTATCGGTACCGTACGCACAGATACGCAGTATTTT.

This clone was seen more than once but under ten times. The rearrangement joins TRBV19 to TRBJ1-4; D is ambiguous. With 6 bases removed from V and 0 bases from J, the gap between germline ends came to 5 bases. CDR3 length: 13 residues. CDR1 is LNHDA, CDR2 SQIVND, per germline (reference sequence). The CDR3, as DNA: TGTGCCAGTAGGAGAACAACTAATGAAAAACTGTTTTTT. Protein sequence: CASRRTTNEKLFF.

The chain has TRBV10-1 and TRBJ2-2; 9 bases are shared with TRBD1. Unmatched junction bases numbered 3, after V lost 7 bases and J lost 6 bases. This CDR3 region has 13 residues. Germline V gene lookup returns CDR1 WNHNN and CDR2 SYGVQD (reference sequence). The CDR3 here is CASTRDRAGELFF. DNA for the CDR3: TGCGCCAGCACTCGGGACAGGGCCGGGGAGCTGTTTTTT.

This clone appeared a few times. The rearrangement uses TRBV7-9 and TRBJ2-1, with 9 bases fitting TRBD2. This CDR3 comprises 15 residues. In germline, CDR1 is SEHNR, CDR2 FQNEAQ (reference sequence). The junction had 10 bases not matched to a gene; V was cut back by 5 bases and J by 8 bases. The DNA for the CDR3 is TGTGCCAGCAGCCATATAGCGGGAGTGGGATATGAGCAGTTCTTC. It codes for CASSHIAGVGYEQFF.

This clone was seen a single time. The chain couples TRBV6-9 to TRBJ2-1, with D perhaps TRBD1 (5 bases). V was shortened by 0 bases and J by 7 bases, with 13 bases between the two germline ends. Germline-derived CDR1 and CDR2 are MNHGY and SVAAGI. This CDR3 spans 15 amino acids. CDR3: CASSYSGAKLNEQFF. CDR3 sequence (DNA): TGTGCCAGCAGTTATTCAGGGGCAAAGTTGAATGAGCAGTTCTTC.

On this clone: In the same sample, other DNA sequences code for this CDR3. V usage is TRBV28 and J usage is TRBJ1-1; no clear D gene. V lost 4 bases and J 5 bases, leaving 8 bases between the germline ends. In germline, CDR1 is MDHEN, CDR2 SYDVKM. CDR3 size: 12 residues. CDR3: CASSSGGTEAFF. The CDR3 bases are TGTGCCAGCAGTTCAGGAGGTACTGAAGCTTTCTTT.

In this sample, this clone turned up once. The chain uses TRBV7-2 and TRBJ2-7; 14 bases fit TRBD2. CDR1 and CDR2 from the germline V gene are SGHTA and FQGNSA. V shed 1 base, J shed 4 bases, and the junction held 3 bases outside the gene matches. The CDR3 has 16 amino acids. The CDR3 nucleotides read TGTGCCAGCAGCTTAGAGGGGACTAGCGGGAGATACGAGCAGTACTTC. Protein: CASSLEGTSGRYEQYF.

The chain employs TRBV27 and TRBJ2-5; 15 bases line up with TRBD2. The trim removed 8 bases at V and 11 bases at J, leaving 6 bases unmatched. CDR1 and CDR2 (germline): MNHEY, SMNVEV (reference sequence). The CDR3 is 13 amino acids. CDR3 in amino acids: CASLGLAGGEQYF. The CDR3 DNA reads TGTGCCAGCCTGGGACTAGCGGGAGGAGAGCAGTACTTC.

Concerning this clone: The junction departs from the called germline gene at one end, perhaps through a read error. This sequence joins TRBV6-6 and TRBJ1-1; D possibly corresponds to TRBD1 (5 bases). From germline, CDR1 is MNHNY and CDR2 SVGAGI (reference sequence). The CDR3 contains 14 residues. The CDR3 nucleotides are TGTGCCAGCATTTACGGGGCACGGAACACTGAAGCTTTCTTT. As protein: CASIYGARNTEAFF.

The chain has TRBV20-1 and TRBJ1-1; a weak D match, TRBD1 (5 bases). Germline values: CDR1 DFQATT, CDR2 SNEGSKA (reference sequence). The CDR3 has 11 amino acids. The CDR3 reads CMSGMNTEAFF. The CDR3 DNA reads TGCATGTCAGGGATGAACACTGAAGCTTTCTTT.

The chain is built from TRBV11-2 and TRBJ1-3; possibly TRBD1 for D (6 bases). CDR1 is SGHAT and CDR2 is FQNNGV in the germline V gene. This CDR3 spans 14 amino acids. With 6 bases removed from V and 4 bases from J, the gap between germline ends came to 13 bases. This CDR3 is CASRRGTLGNTIYF. The CDR3 DNA is TGTGCCAGCAGGAGGGGGACCCTAGGAAACACCATATATTTT.

The V and J genes are TRBV28 and TRBJ2-7; D not resolved. CDR3 length: 15 residues. With 6 bases removed from V and 2 bases from J, the gap between germline ends came to 17 bases. Per germline, CDR1 MDHEN and CDR2 SYDVKM. The CDR3 DNA reads as TGTGCCAGCAGGTCTTATGGAGTGGGTGCCTACGAGCAGTACTTC. Its translation: CASRSYGVGAYEQYF.

The rearrangement joins TRBV28 to TRBJ1-5; weak D call: TRBD1 (5 bases). Germline loops: CDR1 MDHEN, CDR2 SYDVKM. V dropped 11 bases and J dropped 6 bases, with 14 bases sitting between them. This CDR3 spans 12 amino acids. The CDR3 is CAAAGRSQPQHF. CDR3 in DNA: TGTGCCGCCGCGGGGCGGTCTCAGCCCCAGCATTTT.

The V and J genes are TRBV9 and TRBJ2-2, with D perhaps matching TRBD2 (6 bases). Trimming removed 5 bases from V and 3 bases from J, with 14 bases in between. CDR1 SGDLS and CDR2 YYNGEE come from the germline V gene. This CDR3 comprises 15 residues. CDR3 sequence (DNA): TGTGCCAGCAGTGATCCGTCGGGAGACACCGGGGAGCTGTTTTTT. It codes for CASSDPSGDTGELFF.

The chain uses TRBV27 and TRBJ2-1; D is perhaps TRBD2 (6 bases). Germline CDR1 and CDR2: MNHEY and SMNVEV (reference sequence). The CDR3 extends over 14 amino acids. Trimming stripped 2 bases from V and 8 bases from J, with 13 bases between. Here the CDR3 reads CASSLAGRWDEQFF. The DNA of the CDR3 is TGTGCCAGCAGTTTAGCGGGAAGGTGGGATGAGCAGTTCTTC.

This clone was counted only a few times. This chain uses TRBV19 with TRBJ1-3, with D perhaps matching TRBD1 (5 bases). The CDR3 totals 14 residues. CDR1 LNHDA and CDR2 SQIVND come from the germline V gene (reference sequence). V gave up 6 bases and J gave up 2 bases, with 11 bases separating them. CDR3: CASRRDATGNTIYF. The CDR3 nucleotides are TGTGCCAGTAGGCGGGACGCCACTGGAAACACCATATATTTT.

In the case of this clone: One end of the junction varies from germline; a read error may be responsible. The CDR3 sequence is CASRKAESGANGLTF. Here the CDR3 DNA reads TGTGCCAGCAGGAAGGCTGAGTCTGGGGCCAACGGCCTGACTTTC. The chain is built from TRBV2 and TRBJ2-6; maybe TRBD1 (5 bases). The CDR3 loop spans 15 amino acids. Germline V gives CDR1 SNHLY, CDR2 FYNNEI.

A note on this clone: Germline is not matched at one junction end, which may reflect a read error. The chain carries TRBV5-1 and TRBJ2-6; 8 bases are shared with TRBD1. This CDR3 comprises 17 residues. From germline, CDR1 is SGHRS and CDR2 YFSETQ. CDR3 region: CASSLRQGARGANGLTF. CDR3 in DNA: TGCGCCAGCAGCTTGAGGCAGGGGGCGCGAGGGGCCAACGGCCTGACTTTC.

The CDR3 bases are TGCGCCAGCAGGAACGCCCGTGGCGGCTACACCTTC. It yields the protein CASRNARGGYTF. The genes are TRBV5-1 and TRBJ1-2; D remains unclear. Germline CDR1 is SGHRS and CDR2 is YFSETQ. This CDR3 region has 12 residues. V lost 5 bases and J 8 bases, leaving 13 bases between the germline ends.

Worth noting for this clone: One end of the junction varies from germline; a read error may be responsible. The CDR3: CASSLEGPHGANGLTF. For the CDR3, the DNA is TGTGCCAGCAGCTTAGAAGGGCCCCATGGGGCCAACGGCCTGACTTTC. The chain joins TRBV7-2 to TRBJ2-6; D may be TRBD1 (5 bases). The CDR3 consists of 16 residues. Germline V gives CDR1 SGHTA, CDR2 FQGNSA.

This clone was recorded a few times. This sequence joins TRBV19 and TRBJ1-1; 8 bases map to TRBD1. V lost 7 bases and J lost 4; bases outside the gene matches: 5. Germline CDR1 is LNHDA and CDR2 is SQIVND (reference sequence). CDR3 length equals 13 residues. This CDR3 reads CASISGGGTEAFF. DNA of the CDR3: TGTGCCAGTATCTCAGGGGGCGGCACTGAAGCTTTCTTT.

V usage is TRBV6-5 and J usage is TRBJ2-1; 8 nucleotides agree with TRBD1. The germline V gene encodes CDR1 MNHEY and CDR2 SVGAGI. CDR3 length: 16 residues. V shed 0 bases and J 3 bases; nucleotides not matched to a gene: 4. The CDR3 region has the DNA TGTGCCAGCAGTTACTCGGGGACAGGAATCTACAATGAGCAGTTCTTC. Protein sequence: CASSYSGTGIYNEQFF.